This T cell receptor beta chain was recorded in a study of long-term antiretroviral therapy in people with HIV. The assay used was immunoSEQ (version v3.0), run at survey level. TCRdb's copy holds only in-frame clones and misses some; the assay was immunoSEQ multiplex PCR. The sample consists of some 31,000 clones, nearly 97% of them appearing once. Inclusion required at least two post-ART and at least one pre-ART PBMC samples. This CDR3 is 19 amino acids long. Broader study findings: Diversity went up after ART and still fell short of transplant donor controls. Controls showed broader CDR3 length ranges than did the HIV repertoires.

Of note for this clone: Its antigen is not known.

The TCR was taken from a man aged 25-45 years with HIV. This chain uses TRBV21-1 with TRBJ1-3. TRBV21-1 is annotated as a pseudogene. The material sequenced was unsorted PBMCs, taken 5.3 years after starting antiretroviral therapy. The CDR3 spells CASSKPLPRQLVSGNTIYF. CDR3 nucleotide sequence: TGTGCCAGCAGCAAACCTCTCCCTCGCCAACTGGTCTCTGGAAACACCATATATTTT.